These 32 T cell receptor beta chains were sequenced from one sample in a study of control samples from healthy donors and cancer patients. The table came from immunoSEQ multiplex PCR; TCRdb's copy has only in-frame clones and leaves some out. The sample has around 130,000 clones, just under 95% seen once. The sample was blood. Receptor source: a man aged 25 to 40 in good health.

The V call is TRBV18, the J call TRBJ2-5, with no clear D. Germline CDR1 is KGHSH and CDR2 is LQKENI. This CDR3 is 12 amino acids long. Trimming shortened V by 5 bases and J by 1 base, and 5 bases separated the two germline ends. In nucleotides, the CDR3 is TGTGCCAGCTCATCCTTCCAAGAGACCCAGTACTTC. Residues: CASSSFQETQYF.

This clone was seen only once. V usage is TRBV6-2 or TRBV6-3 and J usage is TRBJ2-2; D unclear. The germline V gene encodes CDR1 MNHEY and CDR2 SVGEGT. This CDR3 region has 14 residues. V dropped 5 bases and J dropped 0 bases, with 7 bases sitting between them. The CDR3 spells CASSQTTNTGELFF. The CDR3 DNA reads TGTGCCAGCAGTCAGACAACGAACACCGGGGAGCTGTTTTTT.

The V gene is TRBV19, the J gene TRBJ2-3, with D possibly TRBD1 on 5 matching bases. Germline values: CDR1 LNHDA, CDR2 SQIVND (reference sequence). This CDR3 contains 13 residues. V was trimmed by 7 bases and J by 6 bases, leaving 14 bases between them. The CDR3: CASNRQLRDTQYF. CDR3 DNA sequence: TGTGCCAGTAACCGACAGTTGAGGGATACGCAGTATTTT.

Only a few counts were recorded for this clone. The V call is TRBV4-2, the J call TRBJ2-7, with a tentative D call TRBD2 (6 bases). Trimming pared 2 bases from V and 7 bases from J, leaving 9 bases between. Germline loops: CDR1 LGHNA, CDR2 YNFKEQ. The CDR3 is 12 residues long. Here the CDR3 reads CASSQPRGEQYF. The DNA for the CDR3 is TGTGCCAGCAGCCAACCTCGGGGGGAGCAGTACTTC.

The rearrangement uses TRBV3-1 (or the pseudogene TRBV3-2) and TRBJ2-5, with 12 bases aligning to TRBD2. The CDR3 spans 16 residues. V lost 4 bases to trimming and J lost 2 bases; unmatched junction nucleotides: 5. Per the germline V gene, CDR1 is LGHDT and CDR2 is YNNKEL (reference sequence). The CDR3 here is CASSPLAGGLQETQYF. Written as DNA, the CDR3 is TGTGCCAGCAGCCCGCTAGCGGGGGGGCTTCAAGAGACCCAGTACTTC.

The rearrangement uses TRBV19 and TRBJ1-5; D call uncertain. The CDR3 totals 15 residues. V lost 6 bases and J 4 bases, leaving 16 bases between the germline ends. Germline CDR1 and CDR2: LNHDA and SQIVND (reference sequence). The CDR3 loop is CASREVRSKNQPQHF. CDR3 DNA sequence: TGTGCCAGTAGAGAAGTTAGGTCAAAAAATCAGCCCCAGCATTTT.

The chain is built from TRBV15 and TRBJ2-7, with a weak D call TRBD2 (5 bases). The CDR3 has 14 residues. V lost 1 base and J lost 5, with 12 bases in between. The germline V gene has CDR1 LNHNV and CDR2 YYDKDF (reference sequence). The CDR3 here is CATSRAGYIDEQYF. CDR3 DNA: TGTGCCACCAGCAGAGCGGGATATATAGACGAGCAGTACTTC.

The chain is built from TRBV20-1 and TRBJ1-2; D unresolved. Germline lookup yields CDR1 DFQATT and CDR2 SNEGSKA (reference sequence). The CDR3 is made up of 11 amino acids. V lost 3 bases to trimming and J lost 8 bases, with 10 bases between them. The CDR3 nucleotides are TGCAGTGCTAGGGGAGAGGAGGGCTACACCTTC. It translates to CSARGEEGYTF.

The chain is built from TRBV5-1 and TRBJ1-1, with D possibly being TRBD1 (5 bases). This CDR3 spans 12 amino acids. V was clipped by 3 bases and J by 5 bases, with 8 bases between them. The germline V gene has CDR1 SGHRS and CDR2 YFSETQ. In DNA, the CDR3 is TGCGCCAGCAGCTGGGGGGAGACTGAAGCTTTCTTT. Its protein product is CASSWGETEAFF. Combining the CDR3 with reference TRBV5-1 and TRBJ1-1 gives the whole variable domain KAGVTQTPRYLIKTRGQQVTLSCSPISGHRSVSWYQQTPGQGLQFLFEYFSETQRNKGNFPGRFSGRQFSNSRSEMNVSTLELGDSALYLCASSWGETEAFFGQGTRLTVV.

The gene calls are TRBV9 and TRBJ2-1; 9 nucleotides agree with TRBD1. This CDR3 spans 15 amino acids. CDR1 is SGDLS, CDR2 YYNGEE, per germline. V lost 0 bases, J lost 9 bases, and 7 bases stayed unmatched. The DNA for the CDR3 is TGTGCCAGCAGCGTAGTAGGACAGGGGAATAGTGAGCAGTTCTTC. This sequence encodes CASSVVGQGNSEQFF.

This clone was observed a few times. The V and J genes are TRBV4-1 and TRBJ2-1, with 9 bases lining up with TRBD1. Germline V gene lookup returns CDR1 MGHRA and CDR2 YSYEKL. This CDR3 is built from 15 residues. V gave up 4 bases and J gave up 3 bases; unmatched junction bases: 4. CDR3 in DNA: TGCGCCAGCAGCCGATGGACAGGGGACTACAATGAGCAGTTCTTC. Translation: CASSRWTGDYNEQFF.

The V call is TRBV18, the J call TRBJ1-6, with 11 bases lining up with TRBD1. The CDR3 is made up of 17 amino acids. J was trimmed by 7 bases and V by 3 bases; bases with no gene match: 8. The germline CDR1 and CDR2 sequences are KGHSH and LQKENI. CDR3 DNA: TGTGCCAGCTCACCCCCCGGACAGGGGGCAAGGAATTCACCCCTCCACTTT. Amino acids: CASSPPGQGARNSPLHF.

This chain joins TRBV6-2 or TRBV6-3 and TRBJ2-3; 8 bases agree with TRBD2. CDR3 length: 14 residues. The V and J ends lost 6 bases and 3 bases, in that order; junction bases with no gene match: 5. Germline-derived CDR1 and CDR2 are MNHEY and SVGEGT. For the CDR3, the DNA is TGTGCCAGCAGCCTAGCGGGCCTAACAGATACGCAGTATTTT. Amino acids: CASSLAGLTDTQYF.

This clone was counted once. This chain uses TRBV10-3 with TRBJ1-5; 7 bases fit TRBD1. V shed 3 bases, J shed 2 bases, and the junction held 7 bases outside the gene matches. The CDR3 runs to 16 residues. The germline gives CDR1 ENHRY, CDR2 SYGVKD. The CDR3 DNA reads as TGTGCCATCAGTGACCCCAGGGGGGTGGGCAATCAGCCCCAGCATTTT. This translates into CAISDPRGVGNQPQHF.

This clone was seen just once. The chain combines TRBV4-2 with TRBJ2-1, with D perhaps matching TRBD1 or TRBD2 (6 bases each). The CDR3 spans 16 residues. The germline gives CDR1 LGHNA, CDR2 YNFKEQ. V was trimmed by 0 bases and J by 5 bases, leaving 14 bases between them. The CDR3 spells CASSQEPGAYDNEQFF. As DNA, the CDR3 is TGTGCCAGCAGCCAAGAGCCGGGGGCATACGACAATGAGCAGTTCTTC.

V is TRBV28 and J is TRBJ1-4; D gene unclear. The germline CDR1 and CDR2 sequences are MDHEN and SYDVKM. V gave up 3 bases and J gave up 1 base, with 15 bases separating them. CDR3 length equals 17 residues. The CDR3 DNA reads TGTGCCAGCAGTTTCCCGCGGGGAGAGGAAACTAATGAAAAACTGTTTTTT. Protein product: CASSFPRGEETNEKLFF.

V and J are TRBV19 and TRBJ2-7, with D possibly TRBD2 on 6 matching bases. The CDR3 has 12 amino acids. Germline V gene sequence: CDR1 LNHDA, CDR2 SQIVND (reference sequence). Trimming removed 4 bases at V and 6 bases at J, with 10 bases between. CDR3 bases: TGTGCCAGTAGTAGGAGGGTTGGCGAGCAGTACTTC. Residues: CASSRRVGEQYF.

J is TRBJ1-2 and V is TRBV19; D remains unclear. The germline V gene has CDR1 LNHDA and CDR2 SQIVND (reference sequence). Trimming shortened V by 3 bases and J by 4 bases, and 9 bases separated the two germline ends. CDR3 length: 13 amino acids. CDR3 DNA sequence: TGTGCCAGTAGTATTGGTACGGTCTATGGCTACACCTTC. Protein sequence: CASSIGTVYGYTF.

The chain links TRBV12-3 or TRBV12-4 to TRBJ2-5; 9 bases fit TRBD1. Trimming at V came to 7 bases and at J to 5 bases, leaving 5 bases not matched to a gene. This CDR3 has 13 amino acids. The CDR3 protein is CASTQGARETQYF. CDR3 nucleotides: TGTGCCAGCACACAGGGGGCCCGGGAGACCCAGTACTTC.

The chain combines TRBV7-9 with TRBJ1-2; D might be TRBD1 (5 bases). The germline CDR1 and CDR2 sequences are SEHNR and FQNEAQ (reference sequence). V lost 4 bases, J lost 4 bases, and 13 bases lay in between. This CDR3 comprises 14 residues. CDR3 sequence reads: CASSSRDGLYGYTF. The CDR3 DNA reads as TGTGCCAGCAGCTCCCGGGACGGCCTCTATGGCTACACCTTC.

V usage is TRBV5-1 and J usage is TRBJ1-1; D not certain. The CDR3 has 15 residues. CDR1 and CDR2 from the germline V gene are SGHRS and YFSETQ. Trimming stripped 3 bases from V and 1 base from J, with 13 bases between. CDR3 protein: CASSWDSYPNTEAFF. CDR3 coding DNA: TGCGCCAGCAGCTGGGATTCTTACCCGAACACTGAAGCTTTCTTT.

This chain uses TRBV5-4 with TRBJ2-1; TRBD1 agrees at 7 bases. The CDR3 covers 16 residues. Germline trimming cut 5 bases from V and 0 bases from J; bases unmatched to any gene: 8. CDR1 is SGHNT, CDR2 YYREEE, per germline (reference sequence). This chain's CDR3 is CASRSPGQSSYNEQFF. The CDR3 nucleotides read TGTGCCAGCAGATCCCCGGGACAGAGCTCCTACAATGAGCAGTTCTTC.

The chain joins TRBV11-2 to TRBJ2-7; D unclear. The CDR3 has 14 residues. With 5 bases removed from V and 5 bases from J, the gap between germline ends came to 16 bases. The germline V gene encodes CDR1 SGHAT and CDR2 FQNNGV. As DNA, the CDR3 is TGTGCCAGCAGCCCCGTAGGGTACACGAACGAGCAGTACTTC. Its protein product is CASSPVGYTNEQYF.

The chain is built from TRBV21-1 and TRBJ1-6; the table's D call TRBD1 went unverified against the DNA. TRBV21-1 is listed as a pseudogene. This CDR3 is built from 15 residues. The CDR3 reads CASSVDRANNSPLHF. CDR3 DNA sequence: TGTGCCAGCAGCGTCGACAGGGCAAATAATTCACCCCTCCACTTT.

This clone was counted a single time. V gene TRBV10-2 combines with J gene TRBJ1-1, with D possibly TRBD1 on 5 matching bases. The CDR3 extends over 16 amino acids. Trimming cost V 6 bases and J 0 bases, with 17 bases left between them. Germline assignment: CDR1 WSHSY and CDR2 SAAADI. Here the CDR3 DNA reads TGCGCCAGCAGCCGTATTCCGGGACCCATGAACACTGAAGCTTTCTTT. Residues: CASSRIPGPMNTEAFF.

J is TRBJ1-2 and V is TRBV7-9; D might be TRBD1 (5 bases). This CDR3 is built from 15 residues. The V end lost 5 bases, the J end lost 6 bases, and 19 bases lay between the germline ends. CDR1 is SEHNR, CDR2 FQNEAQ, per germline (reference sequence). The CDR3 DNA follows: TGTGCCAGCAGCCGAATAACCGGACAATCAGATGGCTACACCTTC. It translates to CASSRITGQSDGYTF.

CDR3 residues: CAGGTVELHNSPLHF. In nucleotides, the CDR3 is TGTGCCGGAGGGACAGTAGAACTTCATAATTCACCCCTCCACTTT. The chain recombines TRBV6-6 with TRBJ1-6; 7 bases are shared with TRBD1. V dropped 11 bases and J dropped 5; count of bases not matched to a gene: 12. The germline gives CDR1 MNHNY, CDR2 SVGAGI (reference sequence). CDR3 length equals 15 residues.

V and J are TRBV25-1 and TRBJ1-2; D call uncertain. V lost 6 bases to trimming and J lost 8 bases, with 10 bases between them. The length of the CDR3 is 11 residues. Germline-derived CDR1 and CDR2 are MGHDK and SYGVNS. The DNA for the CDR3 is TGTGCCAGCAGGCGCGACCGGGGCTACACCTTC. This translates into CASRRDRGYTF.

In the case of this clone: The DNA is left out, because the CDR3 cannot be placed on it with certainty; the CDR3 is given as TCRdb lists it. V usage is TRBV4-1 and J usage is TRBJ1-3; TRBD1, the table's D call, was not compared with the DNA. Per germline, CDR1 MGHRA and CDR2 YSYEKL. Counting both end residues, the CDR3 totals 19 amino acids. CDR3 region: CASSQDLVLSWATGNTIYF.

The rearrangement uses TRBV5-1 and TRBJ1-5, with TRBD1 as a possible D gene (6 bases). The CDR3 loop spans 14 amino acids. CDR1 is SGHRS, CDR2 YFSETQ, per germline. V was cut by 2 bases and J by 7 bases, with 13 bases left in between. The CDR3 DNA sequence: TGCGCCAGCAGCTTTGAGGGGGGGGGCCAGCCCCAGCATTTT. It translates to CASSFEGGGQPQHF.

This clone came up once. This rearrangement joins TRBV19 to TRBJ2-7, with a tentative D call TRBD1 (6 bases). CDR1 and CDR2 from the germline V gene are LNHDA and SQIVND (reference sequence). The V end was cut by 0 bases, the J end by 1 base, with 16 bases between. The CDR3 is made up of 17 amino acids. The CDR3 bases are TGTGCCAGTAGTATAGATCCCGTGGGCAGGGGATCCTACGAGCAGTACTTC. Residues: CASSIDPVGRGSYEQYF. The whole variable domain, remainder taken from reference TRBV19 and TRBJ2-7, is DGGITQSPKYLFRKEGQNVTLSCEQNLNHDAMYWYRQDPGQGLRLIYYSQIVNDFQKGDIAEGYSVSREKKESFPLTVTSAQKNPTAFYLCASSIDPVGRGSYEQYFGPGTRLTVT.

The chain recombines TRBV27 with TRBJ1-1; D might be TRBD1 (5 bases). CDR1 is MNHEY and CDR2 is SMNVEV in the germline V gene (reference sequence). V lost 3 bases to trimming and J lost 1 base, with 12 bases between them. CDR3 size: 15 residues. The CDR3 nucleotides read TGTGCCAGCAGTTTTCAAGCAGGGAGGAACACTGAAGCTTTCTTT. Protein sequence: CASSFQAGRNTEAFF.